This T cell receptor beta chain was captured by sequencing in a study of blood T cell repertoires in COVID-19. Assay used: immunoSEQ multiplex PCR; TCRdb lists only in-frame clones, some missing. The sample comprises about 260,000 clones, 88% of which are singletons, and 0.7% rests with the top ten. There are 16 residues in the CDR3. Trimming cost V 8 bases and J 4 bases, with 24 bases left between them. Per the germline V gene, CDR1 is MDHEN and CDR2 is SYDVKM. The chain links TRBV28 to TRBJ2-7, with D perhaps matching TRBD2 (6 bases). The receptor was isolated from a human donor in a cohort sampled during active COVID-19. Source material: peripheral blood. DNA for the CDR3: TGTGCCAGCGGAATTTCGGACTTCGGCGGGAAATACGAGCAGTACTTC. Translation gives CASGISDFGGKYEQYF.